This TCR beta chain originates from a study of beta chain features in type 1 diabetes. With regard to this clone: Its specificity is not known.

CDR1 is SGHNT and CDR2 is YYREEE in the germline V gene (reference sequence). Losses at the gene ends were 4 bases for V and 2 bases for J; bases not matched to a gene: 5. The CDR3 is made up of 16 amino acids. General observations from the study: In these data, an HLA type influence on TCRB rearrangement remained unresolved.

In total, each donor contributed a single heparinised blood draw that averaged approximately 120 mL. Expressed TCRB transcripts were sequenced because the isolated RNA had all been reverse transcribed beforehand. Sequencing was performed with immunoSEQ multiplex PCR; in TCRdb, only in-frame clones are kept and a portion is missing. The sample contains more than 130,000 clones, about 7% of which appear only once. Sequencing was performed on central memory CD4+ T cells from blood. The receptor comes from a young woman in good health. The rearrangement joins TRBV5-4 to TRBJ2-1; 11 bases fit TRBD2. The CDR3 here is CASSGGTSGPYNEQFF. The CDR3, as DNA: TGTGCCAGCAGCGGGGGGACTAGCGGACCCTACAATGAGCAGTTCTTC.